A selection of T cell receptor beta chains follows, all from one sample in a study of T-cell memory formation after mild COVID-19. Using its own MiXCR run on the 5' RACE reads, TCRdb lists one record per CDR3 protein. This repertoire shows under 350,000 distinct CDR3 sequences, about 16% found once; its top ten account for 22%. Specimen: PBMCs or a T cell subset sorted from them (not recorded which). These receptors all come from a young man who had mild COVID-19 (a few samples of this study predate the infection). Cell type and time point are not known. Both conserved end residues are part of each CDR3. The D gene is left open where the match is weak. Size values are once, few and many counts, or a class for expanded clones, and some rows have none.

j_gene: TRBJ2-3; abundance: few; len: 13; v_gene: TRBV12-3/TRBV12-4; d_gene: NA; CDR3nt: TGTGCCAGCACCCTCTCCTCGGGGGATACGCAGTATTTT; CDR3aa: CASTLSSGDTQYF
j_gene: TRBJ1-1; abundance: few; len: 12; v_gene: TRBV20-1; d_gene: NA; CDR3nt: TGCAGTGCTAGCGTAAATTCCGCTGAAGCTTTCTTT; CDR3aa: CSASVNSAEAFF
j_gene: TRBJ2-7; abundance: NA; len: 9; v_gene: TRBV15; d_gene: NA; CDR3nt: TGTGCCACCAGCCCCGAGCAGTACTTC; CDR3aa: CATSPEQYF
j_gene: TRBJ1-2; abundance: NA; len: 13; v_gene: TRBV20-1; d_gene: TRBD1; CDR3nt: TGCAGTGCGGAGGGACAGGGGCTAGGTGGCTACACCTTC; CDR3aa: CSAEGQGLGGYTF
j_gene: TRBJ1-1; abundance: NA; len: 14; v_gene: TRBV10-3; d_gene: TRBD1; CDR3nt: TGTGCCATCAGTCTGGGACAGGGCGGTACTGAAGCTTTCTTT; CDR3aa: CAISLGQGGTEAFF
j_gene: TRBJ2-1; abundance: few; len: 13; v_gene: TRBV29-1; d_gene: NA; CDR3nt: TGCAGCGTTTCCGGACGGAACTACAATGAGCAGTTCTTC; CDR3aa: CSVSGRNYNEQFF
j_gene: TRBJ1-1; abundance: NA; len: 16; v_gene: TRBV11-2; d_gene: NA; CDR3nt: TGTGCCAGCAGCTTAGTTTCGACAGGCCCCGGCACTGAAGCTTTCTTT; CDR3aa: CASSLVSTGPGTEAFF
j_gene: TRBJ2-3; abundance: few; len: 14; v_gene: TRBV9; d_gene: NA; CDR3nt: TGTGCCAGCAGCGTAGTATCGAGCTCAGATACGCAGTATTTT; CDR3aa: CASSVVSSSDTQYF
j_gene: TRBJ2-7; abundance: NA; len: 15; v_gene: TRBV3-1; d_gene: TRBD2; CDR3nt: TGTGCCAGCAGGCTAGCGGGGGGAGTCTCCTACGAGCAGTACTTC; CDR3aa: CASRLAGGVSYEQYF
j_gene: TRBJ1-3; abundance: NA; len: 15; v_gene: TRBV27; d_gene: NA; CDR3nt: TGTGCCAGCAGTTTATCGGGGTTCTCTGGAAACACCATATATTTT; CDR3aa: CASSLSGFSGNTIYF
j_gene: TRBJ1-1; abundance: once; len: 11; v_gene: TRBV29-1; d_gene: NA; CDR3nt: TGCAGCGTTGGGGTTGTCACTGAAGCTTTCTTT; CDR3aa: CSVGVVTEAFF
j_gene: TRBJ1-1; abundance: NA; len: 14; v_gene: TRBV3-1; d_gene: NA; CDR3nt: TGTGCCAGCAGCCAATCGGGGGTGGCCACTGAAGCTTTCTTT; CDR3aa: CASSQSGVATEAFF
j_gene: TRBJ1-4; abundance: few; len: 16; v_gene: TRBV2; d_gene: NA; CDR3nt: TGTGCCAGCAGTGGGGGAGTCTCTGCAACTAATGAAAAACTGTTTTTT; CDR3aa: CASSGGVSATNEKLFF
j_gene: TRBJ2-3; abundance: few; len: 17; v_gene: TRBV10-3; d_gene: TRBD2; CDR3nt: TGTGCCATCAGTGGAGGACTAGCGGGGGGGGGCACAGATACGCAGTATTTT; CDR3aa: CAISGGLAGGGTDTQYF
j_gene: TRBJ2-5; abundance: many; len: 15; v_gene: TRBV18; d_gene: TRBD1; CDR3nt: TGTGCCAGCTCACGTCGGACAGGGGAGGAAGAGACCCAGTACTTC; CDR3aa: CASSRRTGEEETQYF
j_gene: TRBJ2-3; abundance: few; len: 15; v_gene: TRBV7-2; d_gene: TRBD1; CDR3nt: TGTGCCAGCAGCCCTGGACAGGGCTTTTCAGATACGCAGTATTTT; CDR3aa: CASSPGQGFSDTQYF
j_gene: TRBJ1-1; abundance: NA; len: 14; v_gene: TRBV5-1; d_gene: NA; CDR3nt: TGCGCCAGCAGCTTGTCTTCAGAACCAGATGAAGCTTTCTTT; CDR3aa: CASSLSSEPDEAFF
j_gene: TRBJ2-1; abundance: NA; len: 15; v_gene: TRBV3-1; d_gene: TRBD1; CDR3nt: TGTGCCAGCAGCCCCTGGGACAGGCCTTACAATGAGCAGTTCTTC; CDR3aa: CASSPWDRPYNEQFF
j_gene: TRBJ1-1; abundance: NA; len: 14; v_gene: TRBV12-3/TRBV12-4; d_gene: NA; CDR3nt: TGTGCCAGCAGCTGGGAAAAGGGGTTGTCTGAAGCTTTCTTT; CDR3aa: CASSWEKGLSEAFF
j_gene: TRBJ2-5; abundance: many; len: 13; v_gene: TRBV7-8; d_gene: NA; CDR3nt: TGTGCCAGCAGCTTCGGCGAACAAGAGACCCAGTACTTC; CDR3aa: CASSFGEQETQYF
j_gene: TRBJ2-7; abundance: NA; len: 13; v_gene: TRBV27; d_gene: NA; CDR3nt: TGTGCCAGCGGGTTGGGACTCCCCTACGAGCAGTACTTC; CDR3aa: CASGLGLPYEQYF
j_gene: TRBJ2-3; abundance: few; len: 13; v_gene: TRBV12-3/TRBV12-4; d_gene: NA; CDR3nt: TGTGCCAGCAGTTCTTTTGGGGGGGATACGCAGTATTTT; CDR3aa: CASSSFGGDTQYF
j_gene: TRBJ2-3; abundance: NA; len: 15; v_gene: TRBV9; d_gene: TRBD1; CDR3nt: TGTGCCAGCAGCGTCGGGACAGGGGGATACGATACGCAGTATTTT; CDR3aa: CASSVGTGGYDTQYF
j_gene: TRBJ2-2; abundance: few; len: 13; v_gene: TRBV15; d_gene: TRBD1; CDR3nt: TGTGCCACCCGGACAGGGAACACCGGGGAGCTGTTTTTT; CDR3aa: CATRTGNTGELFF
j_gene: TRBJ2-5; abundance: NA; len: 12; v_gene: TRBV2; d_gene: NA; CDR3nt: TGTGCCAGCAGGACGGGGGCAGAGACCCAGTACTTC; CDR3aa: CASRTGAETQYF
j_gene: TRBJ2-3; abundance: NA; len: 15; v_gene: TRBV5-1; d_gene: TRBD1; CDR3nt: TGCGCCAGCAGCCCGGGCAGGGGGCACCCAGATACGCAGTATTTT; CDR3aa: CASSPGRGHPDTQYF
j_gene: TRBJ1-1; abundance: once; len: 14; v_gene: TRBV10-3; d_gene: NA; CDR3nt: TGTGCCATCGCCCGGGCGGGTTTCTCTGGGGAAGCTTTCTTT; CDR3aa: CAIARAGFSGEAFF
j_gene: TRBJ1-1; abundance: NA; len: 13; v_gene: TRBV16; d_gene: NA; CDR3nt: TGTGCCAGCAGCCACGGGGGGAGGACTGAAGCTTTCTTT; CDR3aa: CASSHGGRTEAFF
j_gene: TRBJ2-7; abundance: few; len: 13; v_gene: TRBV7-9; d_gene: TRBD1; CDR3nt: TGTGCCAGCAGCCGGGACAGGGACTACGAGCAGTACTTC; CDR3aa: CASSRDRDYEQYF
j_gene: TRBJ2-7; abundance: NA; len: 15; v_gene: TRBV7-9; d_gene: NA; CDR3nt: TGTGCCAGCAGCCCTGGGACCTACAGCTCCTACGAGCAGTACTTC; CDR3aa: CASSPGTYSSYEQYF
j_gene: TRBJ2-2; abundance: NA; len: 16; v_gene: TRBV4-1; d_gene: TRBD1; CDR3nt: TGCGCCAGCAGCCCGCCCGGGACAGGGGCCACCGGGGAGCTGTTTTTT; CDR3aa: CASSPPGTGATGELFF
j_gene: TRBJ1-1; abundance: few; len: 14; v_gene: TRBV29-1; d_gene: TRBD1; CDR3nt: TGCAGCGTTCCAAGTGGACAGGGTAACACTGAAGCTTTCTTT; CDR3aa: CSVPSGQGNTEAFF
j_gene: TRBJ2-3; abundance: NA; len: 17; v_gene: TRBV4-3; d_gene: TRBD2; CDR3nt: TGCGCCAGCAGCCAAGATTCTAGGTCTACTAGCGGGGATACGCAGTATTTT; CDR3aa: CASSQDSRSTSGDTQYF
j_gene: TRBJ2-3; abundance: few; len: 18; v_gene: TRBV4-3; d_gene: TRBD1; CDR3nt: TGCGCCAGCAGCCATGAGCTTACCGGGACAGGGAGTCAAGATACGCAGTATTTT; CDR3aa: CASSHELTGTGSQDTQYF
j_gene: TRBJ2-3; abundance: few; len: 18; v_gene: TRBV5-1; d_gene: TRBD1; CDR3nt: TGCGCCAGCAGCTTGGGGACAGGGGGCGCGGGTCGCACAGATACGCAGTATTTT; CDR3aa: CASSLGTGGAGRTDTQYF
j_gene: TRBJ2-3; abundance: NA; len: 15; v_gene: TRBV6-5; d_gene: NA; CDR3nt: TGTGCCAGCAGCTCGGACTGGTACCGAACAGATACGCAGTATTTT; CDR3aa: CASSSDWYRTDTQYF
j_gene: TRBJ2-7; abundance: few; len: 15; v_gene: TRBV20-1; d_gene: TRBD2; CDR3nt: TGCAGTGCGCGAGCAACTAGCGGGCCAGTCTACGAGCAGTACTTC; CDR3aa: CSARATSGPVYEQYF
j_gene: TRBJ1-1; abundance: few; len: 13; v_gene: TRBV20-1; d_gene: NA; CDR3nt: TGCAGTGCTAGAGGGTCCCTTAACACTGAAGCTTTCTTT; CDR3aa: CSARGSLNTEAFF
j_gene: TRBJ2-7; abundance: NA; len: 13; v_gene: TRBV9; d_gene: NA; CDR3nt: TGTGCCAGCAGCGAAACAGGGATGTACGAGCAGTACTTC; CDR3aa: CASSETGMYEQYF
j_gene: TRBJ2-5; abundance: NA; len: 14; v_gene: TRBV7-2; d_gene: NA; CDR3nt: TGTGCCAGCAGCCCCCCCGCAGGAATGGGGACCCAGTACTTC; CDR3aa: CASSPPAGMGTQYF
j_gene: TRBJ1-2; abundance: NA; len: 13; v_gene: TRBV5-4; d_gene: NA; CDR3nt: TGTGCCAGCAGCTTGGGACCTAACTATGGCTACACCTTC; CDR3aa: CASSLGPNYGYTF
j_gene: TRBJ1-6; abundance: few; len: 15; v_gene: TRBV6-5; d_gene: NA; CDR3nt: TGTGCCAGCAGTTATTCTACAATCGGGAATTCACCCCTCCACTTT; CDR3aa: CASSYSTIGNSPLHF
j_gene: TRBJ2-5; abundance: many; len: 14; v_gene: TRBV5-1; d_gene: NA; CDR3nt: TGCGCCAGCAGCTTGTATGGGGGTCAAGAGACCCAGTACTTC; CDR3aa: CASSLYGGQETQYF
j_gene: TRBJ1-5; abundance: few; len: 14; v_gene: TRBV6-2/TRBV6-3; d_gene: NA; CDR3nt: TGTGCCAGCAGGAATGGACAGCGCAATCAGCCCCAGCATTTT; CDR3aa: CASRNGQRNQPQHF
j_gene: TRBJ1-1; abundance: many; len: 14; v_gene: TRBV12-3/TRBV12-4; d_gene: NA; CDR3nt: TGTGCCAGCAGAGGACAGTGGCTGAGCACTGAAGCTTTCTTT; CDR3aa: CASRGQWLSTEAFF
j_gene: TRBJ2-2; abundance: few; len: 15; v_gene: TRBV5-1; d_gene: NA; CDR3nt: TGCGCCAGCAGCTTGGCCGGGTCACCCACCGGGGAGCTGTTTTTT; CDR3aa: CASSLAGSPTGELFF
j_gene: TRBJ2-1; abundance: few; len: 17; v_gene: TRBV7-3; d_gene: TRBD2; CDR3nt: TGTGCCAGCAGCTTATACCCGACGGGGGGGATGTACAATGAGCAGTTCTTC; CDR3aa: CASSLYPTGGMYNEQFF
j_gene: TRBJ2-7; abundance: NA; len: 18; v_gene: TRBV6-6; d_gene: TRBD2; CDR3nt: TGTGCCAGCAGTTCCCCCCTGTCGGCTAGCGGGGCGTCCCACGAGCAGTACTTC; CDR3aa: CASSSPLSASGASHEQYF